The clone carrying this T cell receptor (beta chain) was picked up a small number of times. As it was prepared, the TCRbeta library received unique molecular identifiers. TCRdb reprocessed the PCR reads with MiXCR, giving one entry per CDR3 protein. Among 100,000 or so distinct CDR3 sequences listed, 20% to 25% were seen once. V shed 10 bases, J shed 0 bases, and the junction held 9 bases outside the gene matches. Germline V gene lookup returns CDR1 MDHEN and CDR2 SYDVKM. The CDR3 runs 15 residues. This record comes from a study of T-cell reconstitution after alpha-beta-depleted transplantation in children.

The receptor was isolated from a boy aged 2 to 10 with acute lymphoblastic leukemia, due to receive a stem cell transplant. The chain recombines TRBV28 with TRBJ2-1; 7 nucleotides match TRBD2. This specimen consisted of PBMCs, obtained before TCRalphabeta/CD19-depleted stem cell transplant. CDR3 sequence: CATSSGGLSYNEQFF. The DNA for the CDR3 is TGTGCCACTTCTAGCGGAGGGCTCTCCTACAATGAGCAGTTCTTC.